Shown below are 19 T cell receptor beta chains from a single sample sequenced in a study of T cell clonality in common variable immunodeficiency. Repertoires were generated with immunoSEQ multiplex PCR, while TCRdb's copy carries only in-frame clones and drops some. The repertoire has about 35,000 clones, none seen only once; the ten largest take over 9%. Sequences were obtained from peripheral blood mononuclear cells. The receptors were sampled from a person aged 18 to 75 in good health.

This clone appeared many times. The CDR3 bases that were read are TGCAGTTCGTCAGGGAGGGCCGGGGAG. It specifies CSSSGRAGE. The CDR3 as a whole reads CSSSGRAGELFF. This sequence joins TRBV20-1 and TRBJ2-2; 7 nucleotides align to TRBD2. The CDR3 end lies 3 residues beyond the end of the read and is filled in from the germline J gene. This CDR3 contains 12 residues. The germline V gene has CDR1 DFQATT and CDR2 SNEGSKA (reference sequence). Germline trimming cut 8 bases from V and 6 bases from J; bases unmatched to any gene: 6.

This clone was recorded many times. From the germline J gene comes the end of the CDR3, since the read stops 3 residues before it. The rearrangement links TRBV4-2 to TRBJ2-1, with a weak D call TRBD2 (5 bases). The germline V gene encodes CDR1 LGHNA and CDR2 YNFKEQ. The V and J ends lost 4 bases and 9 bases respectively, with 7 bases between them. The CDR3 contains 11 residues. The CDR3 reads CASSPGVEQFF. The sequenced CDR3 bases are TGTGCCAGCAGCCCCGGGGTTGAG.

The table lists this clone with many counts. Sequencing ends 3 residues short of the CDR3 end; the germline J gene provides the rest. The chain combines TRBV30 with TRBJ2-2; D may be TRBD2 (5 bases). This CDR3 spans 14 amino acids. In germline, CDR1 is GTSNPN, CDR2 SVGIG (reference sequence). CDR3 sequence reads: CAWSLGPRTSELFF. The CDR3 bases that were read are TGTGCCTGGAGTCTCGGCCCCCGAACTAGTGAG. Supplemented by reference TRBV30 and TRBJ2-2, the full variable domain reads SQTIHQWPATLVQPVGSPLSLECTVEGTSNPNLYWYRQAAGRGLQLLFYSVGIGQISSEVPQNLSASRPQDRQFILSSKKLLLSDSGFYLCAWSLGPRTSELFFGEGSRLTVL.

The sample holds many counts of this clone. The read falls 3 residues short of the CDR3 end, and the missing part is taken from the germline J gene. The sample has other DNA sequences that encode this CDR3 too. The gene calls are TRBV2 and TRBJ1-3, with a possible D match to TRBD1 (6 bases). Trimming pared 7 bases from V and 4 bases from J, leaving 14 bases between. The CDR3 has 14 residues. CDR1 and CDR2 (germline): SNHLY, FYNNEI. The CDR3 loop is CASKGGVGGNTIYF. CDR3 DNA (partial): TGTGCCAGCAAGGGGGGGGTAGGCGGAAACACC.

There are many counts of this clone. The read falls 3 residues short of the CDR3 end, and the missing part is taken from the germline J gene. The rearrangement links TRBV10-3 to TRBJ2-7; 8 nucleotides line up with TRBD1. V shed 6 bases, J shed 5 bases, and the junction held 6 bases outside the gene matches. Per the germline V gene, CDR1 is ENHRY and CDR2 is SYGVKD. The CDR3 is 13 residues long. CDR3 DNA (partial): TGTGCCATCAGGACAGACAGGGGACACGAG. Its translation is CAIRTDRGHE. The entire CDR3 reads CAIRTDRGHEQYF.

The sample holds many counts of this clone. Sequencing ends 3 residues short of the CDR3 end; the germline J gene provides the rest. This rearrangement joins TRBV4-1 to TRBJ2-7, with 9 positions matching TRBD2. With 3 bases clipped from V and 6 bases from J, the junction kept 15 bases outside the gene matches. Germline loops: CDR1 MGHRA, CDR2 YSYEKL. This CDR3 region has 17 residues. The CDR3 DNA, read in part, is TGCGCCAGCAGCCAGGAACTTATAGCGGGAGCCCCTCTCGAG. As protein: CASSQELIAGAPLE. The whole CDR3 sequence reads CASSQELIAGAPLEQYF.

With regard to this clone: The CDR3 end falls 3 residues outside the read, so it is completed with the germline J gene. This sequence joins TRBV6-1 and TRBJ1-2; D ambiguous. The germline CDR1 and CDR2 sequences are MNHNS and SASEGT. The CDR3 is 15 amino acids. The CDR3 DNA, read in part, is TGTGCCAGCAGTGTCCAGGTTGGATCCTACAATGAC. Translated, it gives CASSVQVGSYND. The CDR3 in its entirety is CASSVQVGSYNDYTF.

This clone was counted a few times. This may stem from a read error, because a much larger clone lies one nucleotide away. From the germline J gene comes the end of the CDR3, since the read stops 3 residues before it. The rearrangement links TRBV7-6 to TRBJ2-5, with D maybe TRBD1 (6 bases). There are 17 residues in the CDR3. The germline V gene encodes CDR1 SGHVS and CDR2 FNYEAQ. The V gene lost 7 bases and the J gene lost 2 bases, with 23 bases spanning the gap. The sequenced part of the CDR3 DNA is TGTGCCAGCAACTCGGTCTTCGGGACACTTAATCAAGAGACC. Protein product: CASNSVFGTLNQET. In full, the CDR3 reads CASNSVFGTLNQETQYF.

In its sample, this clone was seen many times. The read finishes 3 residues shy of the CDR3 end, and the germline J gene is used to complete it. The gene calls are TRBV5-1 and TRBJ2-2; 7 bases fit TRBD1. The J segment lost 4 bases and the V segment lost 0 bases, leaving 3 bases of the junction unmatched. This CDR3 spans 15 amino acids. Per germline, CDR1 SGHRS and CDR2 YFSETQ. The CDR3 sequence: CASSLGTGGTGELFF. The CDR3 bases that were read are TGCGCCAGCAGCTTGGGGACAGGTGGCACCGGGGAG.

This clone was counted ten times or more. Read data end 3 residues before the CDR3 end; the end is taken from the germline J gene. Within the sample, other DNA sequences also encode this same CDR3. The chain links TRBV18 to TRBJ1-3, with D maybe TRBD1 (6 bases). The CDR3 sequence is 13 residues long. Trimming stripped 2 bases from V and 7 bases from J, with 9 bases between. CDR1 and CDR2 (germline): KGHSH, LQKENI. CDR3 DNA (partial): TGTGCCAGCTCACCAGGGCAGGGGAACACC. Encoded protein: CASSPGQGNT. The CDR3 in its entirety is CASSPGQGNTIYF. Filled out from reference TRBV18 and TRBJ1-3, the complete variable domain reads NAGVMQNPRHLVRRRGQEARLRCSPMKGHSHVYWYRQLPEEGLKFMVYLQKENIIDESGMPKERFSAEFPKEGPSILRIQQVVRGDSAAYFCASSPGQGNTIYFGEGSWLTVV.

This clone was seen ten or more times. The read terminates 3 residues ahead of where the CDR3 ends, so the germline J gene completes it. The chain combines TRBV7-2 with TRBJ1-1; D gene ambiguous. Between the trimmed V and J ends, which lost 0 bases and 5 bases, there was a span of 10 bases. The germline V gene encodes CDR1 SGHTA and CDR2 FQGNSA. The CDR3 has 14 residues. This CDR3 reads CASSLAPSRTEAFF. The sequenced part of the CDR3 DNA is TGTGCCAGCAGCTTAGCGCCCTCAAGGACTGAA.

The sample holds many counts of this clone. This chain's CDR3 is CASSLGQGGQPQHF. CDR3 DNA, as far as it was read: TGCGCCAGCAGCCTGGGACAGGGGGGTCAGCCC. The rearrangement uses TRBV5-1 and TRBJ1-5, with TRBD1 identical over 11 bases. The read gets to within 3 residues of the CDR3 end, and the germline J gene fills in the rest. The V and J ends lost 4 bases and 6 bases, in that order; junction bases with no gene match: 3. CDR3 length equals 14 residues. The germline CDR1 and CDR2 sequences are SGHRS and YFSETQ.

The sample holds many counts of this clone. The read stops 3 residues short of the end of the CDR3; the missing end is completed from the germline J gene. The J gene is TRBJ2-7, the V gene TRBV15, with D unclear. Trimming cost V 5 bases and J 2 bases, with 13 bases left between them. Per the germline V gene, CDR1 is LNHNV and CDR2 is YYDKDF (reference sequence). The CDR3 contains 14 residues. CDR3 sequence reads: CATSGLSPPYEQYF. Partial CDR3 DNA: TGTGCCACCAGCGGGCTTAGTCCCCCCTACGAG.

This clone appeared many times. The CDR3 end is not reached by the read, which stops 3 residues before it; the germline J gene fills it in. The chain uses TRBV30 and TRBJ2-2; possible D gene TRBD1, 5 bases. The CDR3 length is 16 residues. Germline-derived CDR1 and CDR2 are GTSNPN and SVGIG (reference sequence). The CDR3 DNA, read in part, is TGTGCCTGGAGTGTAGGGATTGGGGCAGTAAATGAAAAG. Protein: CAWSVGIGAVNEK. The entire CDR3 reads CAWSVGIGAVNEKLFF.

There are many counts of this clone. The read terminates 3 residues before the CDR3 end, so the remaining end is supplied by the germline J gene. V and J are TRBV12-3 or TRBV12-4 and TRBJ2-7, with D possibly being TRBD1 (6 bases). There are 14 residues in the CDR3. Trimming cost V 6 bases and J 4 bases, with 16 bases left between them. Partial CDR3 DNA: TGTGCCAGCAGCTCCACAGGGTATGGGTACGAG. As protein: CASSSTGYGYE. The entire CDR3 reads CASSSTGYGYEQYF.

This clone was picked up many times. This CDR3 reads CSVQQGAETQYF. The part of the CDR3 DNA that was read is TGCAGTGTCCAGCAGGGCGCGGAGACC. V is TRBV20-1 and J is TRBJ2-5; TRBD1 is a possible D gene (5 bases). The CDR3 goes on 3 residues after the read ends, and that part is filled in from the germline J gene. In germline, CDR1 is DFQATT, CDR2 SNEGSKA (reference sequence). This CDR3 has 12 amino acids. V lost 7 bases and J lost 5, with 14 bases in between.

This clone occurred many times. With the read ending 3 residues before the CDR3 end, the germline J gene is used to fill in that end. V and J are TRBV7-2 and TRBJ2-5, with 8 bases aligning to TRBD1. There are 14 residues in the CDR3. After removal of 3 bases from V and 5 bases from J, the junction contained 5 bases not matched to a gene. The germline V gene encodes CDR1 SGHTA and CDR2 FQGNSA. The chain's CDR3 is CASSFRGRGETQYF. The sequenced part of the CDR3 DNA is TGTGCCAGCAGCTTCAGGGGGCGAGGGGAGACC.

This clone turned up a few times. The CDR3 end is not reached by the read, which stops 3 residues before it; the germline J gene fills it in. Other DNA variants within this sample encode the same CDR3. The V and J genes are TRBV7-8 and TRBJ2-7, with 9 bases that match TRBD2. Germline-derived CDR1 and CDR2 are SGHVS and FQNEAQ. V shed 1 base, J shed 4 bases, and the junction held 8 bases outside the gene matches. The CDR3 consists of 16 residues. The CDR3: CASSLDSPSGDYEQYF. CDR3 bases read: TGTGCCAGCAGCTTAGACTCTCCTAGCGGGGATTACGAG.

This clone was observed a handful of times. The read halts 3 residues ahead of the CDR3 end, with the missing end drawn from the germline J gene. V is TRBV6-2 or TRBV6-3 and J is TRBJ1-2, with D maybe TRBD1 (5 bases). Germline V gene data show CDR1 as MNHEY and CDR2 as SVGEGT. There are 13 residues in the CDR3. CDR3 amino acids: CASSWGQGYDYTF. The covered CDR3 bases are TGTGCCAGCAGTTGGGGCCAAGGCTACGAC.